Described below is a single T cell receptor (beta chain) sequence and its context. The data were taken from a study of blood T cell repertoires in COVID-19. Study-wide context: Acute and convalescent COVID-19 samples came from the United States, Italy and Spain. The cDNA or gDNA used as material had been derived from T cells, B-cell-depleted T cells, or PBMCs.

Original methodology: Estimation of nucleated cell counts relied on the amplification of reference gene primers. Assay: immunoSEQ multiplex PCR; the TCRdb copy retains only in-frame clones and omits some. V and J calls plus clone size are reproduced from that table; the DNA served to infer D and trimming. This table holds 250,000 to 350,000 clones, 86% found once. Sequenced material: peripheral blood. The sequence was collected from a woman aged 25 to 39 with active or convalescent COVID-19.

CDR3 amino acids: CASSQGWGGNTEAFF. CDR3 DNA: TGCGCCAGCAGCCAAGGGTGGGGGGGCAACACTGAAGCTTTCTTT. The chain links TRBV4-3 to TRBJ1-1, with D tentatively TRBD1 (6 bases). The CDR3 loop spans 15 amino acids. The germline gives CDR1 LGHNA, CDR2 YSLEER. Trimming removed 1 base at V and 2 bases at J, with 11 bases between.